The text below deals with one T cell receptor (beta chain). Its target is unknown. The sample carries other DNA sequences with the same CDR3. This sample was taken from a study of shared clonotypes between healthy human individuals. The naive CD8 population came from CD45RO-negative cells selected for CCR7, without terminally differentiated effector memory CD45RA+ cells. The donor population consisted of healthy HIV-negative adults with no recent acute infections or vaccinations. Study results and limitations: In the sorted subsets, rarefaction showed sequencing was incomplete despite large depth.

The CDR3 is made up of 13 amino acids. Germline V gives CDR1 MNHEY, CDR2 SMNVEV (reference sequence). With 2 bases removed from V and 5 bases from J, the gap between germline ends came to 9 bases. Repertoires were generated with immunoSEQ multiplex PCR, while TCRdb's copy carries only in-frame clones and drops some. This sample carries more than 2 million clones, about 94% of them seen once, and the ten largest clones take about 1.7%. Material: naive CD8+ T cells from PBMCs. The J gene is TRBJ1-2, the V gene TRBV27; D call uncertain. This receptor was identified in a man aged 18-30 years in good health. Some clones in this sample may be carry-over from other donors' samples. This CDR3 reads CASSLGVSYGYTF. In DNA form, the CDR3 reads TGTGCCAGCAGTTTAGGAGTAAGTTATGGCTACACCTTC.